This passage covers 27 T cell receptor beta chains from one sample sequenced in a study of blood T cells in healthy people across ages. The second PCR ran roughly 6 to 11 cycles with a sample-barcoded 5' primer and J-beta primers. MiXCR, applied by TCRdb to the 5' RACE reads, yields one record per CDR3 protein. The sample gives approximately 880,000 distinct CDR3 sequences, approximately 49% of which show up once; roughly 13% is in the top ten. Sequencing used blood. The receptor set was obtained from a young man in good health.

This clonotype was counted between two and nine times. This chain links TRBV28 with TRBJ2-7, with D tentatively TRBD1 or TRBD2 (5 bases each). CDR1 MDHEN and CDR2 SYDVKM come from the germline V gene. The V end lost 6 bases, the J end lost 6 bases, and 18 bases lay between the germline ends. The CDR3 covers 14 residues. CDR3 bases: TGTGCCAGCAGCATAAGAGGGACCGTGGGCGAGCAGTACTTC. Translated, it gives CASSIRGTVGEQYF. Filled out from reference TRBV28 and TRBJ2-7, the complete variable domain reads DVKVTQSSRYLVKRTGEKVFLECVQDMDHENMFWYRQDPGLGLRLIYFSYDVKMKEKGDIPEGYSVSREKKERFSLILESASTNQTSMYLCASSIRGTVGEQYFGPGTRLTVT.

V is TRBV5-1 and J is TRBJ2-3; D ambiguous. Trimming pared 0 bases from V and 0 bases from J, leaving 8 bases between. This CDR3 comprises 15 residues. Germline values: CDR1 SGHRS, CDR2 YFSETQ. CDR3 sequence reads: CASSLEDASTDTQYF. As DNA, the CDR3 is TGCGCCAGCAGCTTGGAGGACGCTAGCACAGATACGCAGTATTTT.

The chain carries TRBV5-1 and TRBJ1-1; D is ambiguous. CDR1 and CDR2 (germline): SGHRS, YFSETQ. With 5 bases removed from V and 6 bases from J, the gap between germline ends came to 17 bases. The CDR3 has 14 residues. The CDR3 DNA follows: TGCGCCAGCAGTTCGGAGATGGGGTGGGCTGAAGCTTTCTTT. Translation: CASSSEMGWAEAFF.

This clonotype was seen only a few times. The gene calls are TRBV29-1 and TRBJ2-3; 9 nucleotides match TRBD1. The germline V gene encodes CDR1 SQVTM and CDR2 ANQGSEA. This CDR3 has 14 amino acids. The junction had 9 bases not matched to a gene; V was cut back by 8 bases and J by 3 bases. In DNA form, the CDR3 reads TGCAGCTCGGACAGGGGTCTAGGTACAGATACGCAGTATTTT. Translated, it gives CSSDRGLGTDTQYF.

A few counts support this clonotype. The chain recombines TRBV6-5 with TRBJ2-5; D tentatively fits TRBD1 or TRBD2 (6 bases each). With 5 bases removed from V and 4 bases from J, the gap between germline ends came to 14 bases. There are 14 residues in the CDR3. The germline V gene has CDR1 MNHEY and CDR2 SVGAGI. The DNA of the CDR3 is TGTGCCAGCAGTGGGGGGCGGTTGGTAGAGACCCAGTACTTC. Translated: CASSGGRLVETQYF.

In this sample, this clonotype turned up a few times. V usage is TRBV5-1 and J usage is TRBJ2-2; no clear D. Trimming took 4 bases from V and 5 from J, leaving 9 bases between them. The germline V gene has CDR1 SGHRS and CDR2 YFSETQ. This CDR3 is built from 13 residues. In DNA, the CDR3 is TGCGCCAGCAGCGAGAAAGGGACCGGGGAGCTGTTTTTT. Its protein product is CASSEKGTGELFF.

The chain has TRBV6-5 and TRBJ1-5; unclear D gene. Trimming shortened V by 5 bases and J by 2 bases, and 13 bases separated the two germline ends. CDR3 length: 15 residues. CDR1 is MNHEY, CDR2 SVGAGI, per germline. The CDR3 DNA sequence: TGTGCCAGCAGTCCCTCGGGAGCGCGCAATCAGCCCCAGCATTTT. It translates to CASSPSGARNQPQHF.

This chain uses TRBV7-9 with TRBJ1-6; D is perhaps TRBD1 (6 bases). Germline V gene sequence: CDR1 SEHNR, CDR2 FQNEAQ (reference sequence). Trimming took 3 bases from V and 7 from J, leaving 10 bases between them. The CDR3 runs 14 residues. The DNA of the CDR3 is TGTGCCAGCAGCTTCGGACAGAAAAATTCACCCCTCCACTTT. It encodes CASSFGQKNSPLHF.

The chain joins TRBV12-3 or TRBV12-4 to TRBJ2-3, with D possibly matching TRBD2 (5 bases). Trimming pared 3 bases from V and 11 bases from J, leaving 12 bases between. The CDR3 spans 12 residues. The DNA of the CDR3 is TGTGCCAGCAGTTTTTCCGGGGAAGGGCAGTATTTT. It encodes CASSFSGEGQYF.

This clonotype turned up a few times. The rearrangement links TRBV4-3 to TRBJ1-5; TRBD1 matches 9 bases. From germline, CDR1 is LGHNA and CDR2 YSLEER. V lost 0 bases to trimming and J lost 7 bases; unmatched junction nucleotides: 7. This CDR3 is 16 amino acids long. CDR3 nucleotides: TGCGCCAGCAGCCAAGATACAGGGGGCTTCGGGCAGCCCCAGCATTTT. It is translated as CASSQDTGGFGQPQHF.

There are a few counts of this clonotype. The chain uses TRBV7-9 and TRBJ2-5, with D tentatively TRBD1 (5 bases). Germline V gene sequence: CDR1 SEHNR, CDR2 FQNEAQ (reference sequence). The CDR3 is 14 residues long. V gave up 2 bases and J gave up 3 bases, with 10 bases separating them. CDR3 DNA: TGTGCCAGCAGCTTATCGACAGTCGAAGAGACCCAGTACTTC. Encoded protein: CASSLSTVEETQYF.

The gene calls are TRBV29-1 and TRBJ1-2; weak D call: TRBD1 (5 bases). The CDR3 sequence is 13 residues long. The germline gives CDR1 SQVTM, CDR2 ANQGSEA. V dropped 0 bases and J dropped 4 bases, with 9 bases sitting between them. The CDR3 protein is CSVEEPGIYGYTF. In nucleotides, the CDR3 is TGCAGCGTTGAAGAACCAGGGATCTATGGCTACACCTTC.

The V call is TRBV7-3, the J call TRBJ2-3, with D possibly matching TRBD2 (5 bases). The CDR3 spans 13 residues. Germline-derived CDR1 and CDR2 are SGHTA and FQGTGA. Trimming stripped 6 bases from V and 3 bases from J, with 10 bases between. CDR3 DNA sequence: TGTGCCAGCAGATCACTAGAGACAGATACGCAGTATTTT. It translates to CASRSLETDTQYF. Based on the CDR3 plus reference TRBV7-3 and TRBJ2-3, the full variable domain is GAGVSQTPSNKVTEKGKYVELRCDPISGHTALYWYRQSLGQGPEFLIYFQGTGAADDSGLPNDRFFAVRPEGSVSTLKIQRTERGDSAVYLCASRSLETDTQYFGPGTRLTVL.

In this sample, this clonotype turned up a few times. The J gene is TRBJ2-3, the V gene TRBV25-1, with 9 bases matching TRBD1. The CDR3 extends over 13 amino acids. Germline V CDR1 and CDR2: MGHDK, SYGVNS. V lost 6 bases and J lost 4; bases outside the gene matches: 2. CDR3 coding DNA: TGTGCCAGCAGACGGACAGGGGCAGATACGCAGTATTTT. Protein: CASRRTGADTQYF.

The rearrangement uses TRBV6-1 and TRBJ2-1, with D maybe TRBD1 (5 bases). Trimming took 6 bases from V and 3 from J, leaving 9 bases between them. The germline V gene encodes CDR1 MNHNS and CDR2 SASEGT. There are 13 residues in the CDR3. CDR3 sequence: CASRGLVYNEQFF. Here the CDR3 DNA reads TGTGCCAGCAGGGGGCTTGTCTACAATGAGCAGTTCTTC.

This chain links TRBV3-1 with TRBJ1-2; maybe TRBD1 (5 bases). V was shortened by 0 bases and J by 8 bases, with 13 bases between the two germline ends. CDR1 and CDR2 (germline): LGHDT, YNNKEL (reference sequence). This CDR3 comprises 14 residues. Here the CDR3 reads CASSQDHGRGGYTF. CDR3 in DNA: TGTGCCAGCAGCCAAGATCACGGTAGGGGCGGCTACACCTTC.

This clonotype has more than one count but fewer than ten. The chain recombines TRBV12-3 or TRBV12-4 with TRBJ1-3; no definite D call. Trimming removed 6 bases at V and 5 bases at J, with 2 bases between. The CDR3 length is 10 residues. CDR3 sequence: CASSRNTIYF. CDR3 in DNA: TGTGCCAGCAGCCGAAACACCATATATTTT.

Turning to this clonotype: One end of the junction is discordant with germline, which a read error may explain. Here the CDR3 DNA reads TGTGCCAGCAGCCTTTACAGCCATCCTGGGACCAACGTCCTGACTTTC. As protein: CASSLYSHPGTNVLTF. This chain uses TRBV7-2 with TRBJ2-6; the D is unclear. From germline, CDR1 is SGHTA and CDR2 FQGNSA. The CDR3 is made up of 16 amino acids.

This sequence joins TRBV12-3 or TRBV12-4 and TRBJ2-1; no clear D gene. This CDR3 region has 12 residues. Trimming removed 8 bases from V and 6 bases from J, with 11 bases in between. The CDR3 protein is CASGRQLNEQFF. The CDR3 DNA follows: TGTGCCAGCGGCCGACAACTCAATGAGCAGTTCTTC.

The V call is TRBV6-2 or TRBV6-3, the J call TRBJ2-7; a possible D gene is TRBD2 (5 bases). The CDR3 contains 13 residues. CDR1 MNHEY and CDR2 SVGEGT come from the germline V gene. V was clipped by 6 bases and J by 3 bases, with 12 bases between them. The CDR3 DNA is TGTGCCAGCAGCTGGAGCGGCTACTACGAGCAGTACTTC. Translating gives CASSWSGYYEQYF.

V is TRBV5-1 and J is TRBJ2-7; 7 nucleotides agree with TRBD1. J lost 5 bases, V lost 4 bases, and 9 bases had no gene match. The length of the CDR3 is 14 residues. Germline V gene sequence: CDR1 SGHRS, CDR2 YFSETQ. The CDR3 region has the DNA TGCGCCAGCAGCAGAGGGACAGCGTTGGACGAGCAGTACTTC. Its translation is CASSRGTALDEQYF.

The chain recombines TRBV2 with TRBJ2-7; 15 bases line up with TRBD2. V was pared by 3 bases and J by 7 bases, with 1 base of the junction left unmatched. The CDR3 sequence is 14 residues long. Germline-derived CDR1 and CDR2 are SNHLY and FYNNEI. This CDR3 is CASSEGTSGREQYF. The CDR3 DNA reads TGTGCCAGCAGTGAGGGGACTAGCGGGAGGGAGCAGTACTTC.

The rearrangement joins TRBV28 to TRBJ2-7; no clear D gene. Germline CDR1 is MDHEN and CDR2 is SYDVKM. Trimming stripped 6 bases from V and 6 bases from J, with 12 bases between. CDR3 length: 12 residues. The chain's CDR3 is CASSNPPREQYF. The CDR3 DNA reads TGTGCCAGCAGCAACCCACCCCGCGAGCAGTACTTC.

This clonotype was seen a handful of times. The rearrangement uses TRBV20-1 and TRBJ2-1, with D unclear. This CDR3 has 12 residues. The germline CDR1 and CDR2 sequences are DFQATT and SNEGSKA (reference sequence). Trimming left V 3 bases short and J 4 bases short, with 7 bases between. CDR3 DNA sequence: TGCAGTGCTAGTCGACGGTACAATGAGCAGTTCTTC. The encoded protein is CSASRRYNEQFF.

The chain is built from TRBV6-5 and TRBJ2-7; 16 positions agree with TRBD2. CDR1 MNHEY and CDR2 SVGAGI come from the germline V gene. The CDR3 covers 17 residues. V shed 6 bases and J 3 bases; nucleotides not matched to a gene: 8. DNA for the CDR3: TGTGCCAGCAGACCGGGACTAGCGGGGGGGCTTATCTACGAGCAGTACTTC. Translation gives CASRPGLAGGLIYEQYF.

The chain links TRBV5-1 to TRBJ2-1; 8 bases match TRBD1. CDR1 is SGHRS, CDR2 YFSETQ, per germline. CDR3 length: 14 amino acids. The trim removed 0 bases at V and 8 bases at J, leaving 4 bases unmatched. This chain's CDR3 is CASSLETGVYEQFF. The CDR3 nucleotides read TGCGCCAGCAGCTTGGAGACAGGGGTCTATGAGCAGTTCTTC.

The V and J genes are TRBV7-9 and TRBJ2-7, with a weak D call TRBD2 (7 bases). The V end was cut by 5 bases, the J end by 0 bases, with 14 bases between. Per germline, CDR1 SEHNR and CDR2 FQNEAQ (reference sequence). The CDR3 contains 15 residues. CDR3 amino acids: CASSQYGGPSYEQYF. CDR3 DNA: TGTGCCAGCAGCCAGTACGGGGGGCCCTCCTACGAGCAGTACTTC.